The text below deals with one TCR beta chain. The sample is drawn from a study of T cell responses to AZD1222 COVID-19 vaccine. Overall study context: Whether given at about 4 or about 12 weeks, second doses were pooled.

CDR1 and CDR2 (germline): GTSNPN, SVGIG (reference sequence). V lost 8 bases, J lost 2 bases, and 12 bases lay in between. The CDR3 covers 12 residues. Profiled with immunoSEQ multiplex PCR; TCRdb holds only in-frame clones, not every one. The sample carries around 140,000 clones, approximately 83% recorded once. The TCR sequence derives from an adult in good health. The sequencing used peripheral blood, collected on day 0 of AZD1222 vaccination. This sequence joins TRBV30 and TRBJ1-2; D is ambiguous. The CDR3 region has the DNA TGTGCCGGCGGGGTAGGGAACTATGGCTACACCTTC. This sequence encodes CAGGVGNYGYTF. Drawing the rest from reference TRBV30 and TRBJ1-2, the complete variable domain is SQTIHQWPATLVQPVGSPLSLECTVEGTSNPNLYWYRQAAGRGLQLLFYSVGIGQISSEVPQNLSASRPQDRQFILSSKKLLLSDSGFYLCAGGVGNYGYTFGSGTRLTVV.